Listed below are T cell receptor beta chains from one sample, sequenced in a study of cytomegalovirus exposure and HLA in healthy donors. Profiling relied on immunoSEQ multiplex PCR, and the TCRdb table lists in-frame clones only, not all of them. The sample records around 150,000 clones, roughly four fifths being singletons. Sequencing was carried out using PBMCs. The receptor set was obtained from a man aged 40-50 years in good health and CMV-seropositive. CDR3s include the opening cysteine and the closing phenylalanine or tryptophan.

j_gene	v_gene	CDR3aa
TRBJ2-7	TRBV30	CAWFRGGREQYF
TRBJ1-2	TRBV15	CATSRDRSGFIF
TRBJ2-7	TRBV5-1	CASMQGGPVYEQYF
TRBJ2-7	TRBV30	CAWSLKGARYEQYF
TRBJ1-2	TRBV5-5	CASSLEGQGATGYTF
TRBJ2-5	TRBV6-6	CASSRSLGQETQYF
TRBJ1-6	TRBV5-5	CASSLGPGQGRSPLHF
TRBJ2-7	TRBV7-8	CASSLAPTRSGSYEQYF
TRBJ1-2	TRBV15	CATSREGGVYGYTF
TRBJ2-4	TRBV11-2	CASSLAGAENIQYF
TRBJ1-5	TRBV2	CASHPTGGGNQPQHF
TRBJ1-2	TRBV15	CATRTNRVRANYGYTF
TRBJ2-1	TRBV15	CATSRGYEQFF
TRBJ1-2	TRBV6-1	CASRASDRRPGYTF
TRBJ2-3	TRBV19	CASSILVRRESSTQYF
TRBJ2-1	TRBV29-1	CSVVPGLTTYNEQFF
TRBJ2-7	TRBV19	CASSPGPFLLSSYEQYF
TRBJ1-3	TRBV18	CASGTASSGNTIYF
TRBJ1-5	TRBV19	CASLDRGSQPQHF
TRBJ2-1	TRBV6-5	CASTPGQGINEQFF
TRBJ1-2	TRBV9	CASSVRGQGSAGYTF
TRBJ2-7	TRBV6-5	CASRPHRGGSYEQYF
TRBJ2-2	TRBV6-5	CASRRGSISAGELFF
TRBJ2-1	TRBV9	CASSTRTSGVHNEQFF
TRBJ1-1	TRBV7-2	CASSLRQNTEAFF
TRBJ2-7	TRBV6-5	CASSFRGYSYEQYF
TRBJ1-2	TRBV6-5	CASRFTGTYGYTF
TRBJ1-6	TRBV19	CASSNENNYNSPLHF
TRBJ2-7	TRBV5-1	CASVGQNSYEQYF
TRBJ1-1	TRBV5-1	CASSLVLGGNTEAFF
TRBJ2-1	TRBV7-2	CASSLEVSGGAFYNEQFF
TRBJ2-5	TRBV10-2	CASSAGQETQYF
TRBJ2-2	TRBV5-1	CASSLATSALGTGELFF
TRBJ1-1	TRBV30	CATRKVANTEAFF
TRBJ2-5	TRBV11-1	CASSLGGTRQETQYF
TRBJ1-2	TRBV27	CASSWGGPLYGYTF
TRBJ1-2	TRBV7-3	CASSPRGGPDGYTF
TRBJ2-5	TRBV7-8	CASSRGLVSETQYF
TRBJ1-1	TRBV27	CASSPTGQRNTEAFF
TRBJ2-7	TRBV2	CASSRENEQYF
TRBJ1-1	TRBV7-9	CASSLELGGTEAFF
TRBJ1-2	TRBV6-5	CASSPEGSGGYGYTF
TRBJ2-2	TRBV13	CASSFSPGSGTGELFF
TRBJ2-5	TRBV5-1	CASSSPLAGETQYF
TRBJ1-1	TRBV10-3	CAIRPGEKRTEAFF
TRBJ2-3	TRBV5-1	CASSMYGLAAGPDTQYF
TRBJ1-3	TRBV13	CASSLGDISGNTIYF
TRBJ1-3	TRBV7-8	CASSLGRRGNTIYF
TRBJ1-2	TRBV18	CASSPPGQRSGYTF
TRBJ1-4	TRBV9	CASSGRAGGEEKLFF
TRBJ1-4	TRBV13	CASSLEAVEKLFF